The 11 T cell receptor beta chains below come from one sample, sequenced in a study of vaccination and CD4 T cells after COVID-19. An Oncomine TCR Beta short-read assay was used to sequence the DNA from cultured CD4+ T cells. Each CDR3 protein gets one entry after TCRdb re-called the PCR reads with MiXCR. The sample records 20,000 to 30,000 distinct CDR3 sequences, 50% being singletons. Their target antigens are unknown. Described treatment: roughly 11-day PBMC culture with coronavirus spike peptide pools or control peptides (ViraFEST assay). The source material was CD4+ T cells from blood, cultured in vitro, sampled before SARS-CoV-2 vaccination. These receptors were collected from a human donor who received a COVID-19 vaccine.

The V gene is TRBV11-2, the J gene TRBJ2-1; TRBD2 aligns across 8 bases. This CDR3 is 16 amino acids long. After removal of 5 bases from V and 8 bases from J, the junction contained 14 bases not matched to a gene. Looked up from germline, CDR1 is SGHAT and CDR2 is FQNNGV. CDR3 sequence: CASSKAGDPLRDEQFF. The DNA of the CDR3 is TGTGCCAGCAGCAAAGCGGGGGACCCTCTTAGAGATGAGCAGTTCTTC.

This sequence joins TRBV10-3 and TRBJ1-2; no clear D gene. Trimming stripped 0 bases from V and 6 bases from J, with 20 bases between. Germline CDR1 ENHRY, CDR2 SYGVKD. The length of the CDR3 is 17 residues. The CDR3 protein is CAISESVGSLRGNGYTF. CDR3 bases: TGTGCCATCAGTGAGTCGGTCGGCAGCCTCCGAGGCAATGGCTACACCTTC.

The V gene is TRBV6-1, the J gene TRBJ2-3, with D unclear. This CDR3 is 13 amino acids long. The V end lost 3 bases, the J end lost 7 bases, and 11 bases lay between the germline ends. In germline, CDR1 is MNHNS, CDR2 SASEGT. The CDR3 here is CASSERGEYTQYF. CDR3 nucleotide sequence: TGTGCCAGCAGTGAGCGTGGGGAATATACGCAGTATTTT.

This clonotype was picked up a small number of times. This sequence joins TRBV20-1 and TRBJ1-2; D ambiguous. The CDR3 has 9 amino acids. V dropped 3 bases and J dropped 7 bases, with 3 bases sitting between them. Germline lookup yields CDR1 DFQATT and CDR2 SNEGSKA (reference sequence). The CDR3 DNA is TGCAGTGCTAGTGTTGGCTACACCTTC. Protein sequence: CSASVGYTF.

The sample holds a few counts of this clonotype. The V and J genes are TRBV6-1 and TRBJ1-3; possibly TRBD1 for D (5 bases). Trimming cost V 8 bases and J 0 bases, with 17 bases left between them. The CDR3 length is 16 residues. Per germline, CDR1 MNHNS and CDR2 SASEGT. The CDR3 sequence is CASGKQGALSGNTIYF. The CDR3 DNA sequence: TGTGCCAGCGGCAAGCAGGGAGCCCTCTCTGGAAACACCATATATTTT.

V usage is TRBV2 and J usage is TRBJ1-2, with D tentatively TRBD1 (5 bases). The CDR3 spans 13 residues. V lost 4 bases to trimming and J lost 7 bases, with 13 bases between them. Per germline, CDR1 SNHLY and CDR2 FYNNEI. CDR3 bases: TGTGCCAGCAGTGGGACGGGACTGTCTGGCTACACCTTC. As protein: CASSGTGLSGYTF.

The J gene is TRBJ1-1, the V gene TRBV11-3; D unclear. The CDR3 runs to 13 residues. Trimming shortened V by 4 bases and J by 9 bases, and 15 bases separated the two germline ends. Germline lookup yields CDR1 SGHNT and CDR2 YENEEA. CDR3 protein: CASSWERGTKAFF. CDR3 in DNA: TGTGCCAGCAGCTGGGAACGGGGAACAAAAGCTTTCTTT.

The V and J genes are TRBV12-5 and TRBJ2-1, with D tentatively TRBD2 (5 bases). The ends were cut back, 7 bases at V and 5 bases at J, with 21 bases in the middle. The CDR3 has 16 residues. Per the germline V gene, CDR1 is LGHNT and CDR2 is FRNRAP. CDR3 in amino acids: CASEKQGLVRNNEQFF. The CDR3 DNA is TGTGCTAGTGAAAAACAAGGACTCGTGAGAAACAATGAGCAGTTCTTC.

The rearrangement joins TRBV19 to TRBJ2-2; 10 nucleotides align to TRBD2. The trim removed 0 bases at V and 6 bases at J, leaving 1 base unmatched. From germline, CDR1 is LNHDA and CDR2 SQIVND (reference sequence). The CDR3 has 15 amino acids. CDR3 sequence reads: CASSIESGGAGELFF. As DNA, the CDR3 is TGTGCCAGTAGTATAGAGAGCGGGGGGGCCGGGGAGCTGTTTTTT.

The gene calls are TRBV20-1 and TRBJ2-7; D is uncertain. CDR1 is DFQATT and CDR2 is SNEGSKA in the germline V gene (reference sequence). The V and J ends lost 6 bases and 2 bases respectively, with 8 bases between them. This CDR3 has 11 residues. The CDR3 DNA is TGCAGTGCCACACTCGCCTACGAGCAGTACTTC. Protein sequence: CSATLAYEQYF.

This clonotype was counted only a few times. The genes are TRBV20-1 and TRBJ2-2; no firm D call. Germline-derived CDR1 and CDR2 are DFQATT and SNEGSKA (reference sequence). The V end lost 1 base, the J end lost 3 bases, and 6 bases lay between the germline ends. The CDR3 is 13 amino acids. Written as DNA, the CDR3 is TGCAGTGCTAGAGCCCCTTACACCGGGGAGCTGTTTTTT. Translating it yields CSARAPYTGELFF.